This TCR beta chain comes out of a study of blood T cell repertoires in COVID-19. The wider study: Collection of acute and convalescent COVID-19 samples took place in the United States, Italy and Spain. T cells, B-cell-depleted T cells, or PBMCs supplied cDNA or gDNA.

The CDR3 is 15 residues long. Germline V gene sequence: CDR1 LNHDA, CDR2 SQIVND (reference sequence). Germline trimming cut 4 bases from V and 4 bases from J; bases unmatched to any gene: 3. As processed by the authors: Amplification from reference gene primers served as the basis for estimated nucleated cell counts. Sequencing used immunoSEQ multiplex PCR; TCRdb keeps in-frame clones, though not all of them. The V and J calls and the clone size are those of that table, but D and trimming were determined from the DNA. The sample records 95,000 to 120,000 clones, about 85% being singletons. The sequence was obtained from a middle-aged man with acute or convalescent COVID-19. The sequenced sample consisted of peripheral blood. The chain carries TRBV19 and TRBJ2-3; 12 bases are shared with TRBD2. CDR3 DNA: TGTGCCAGTAGTAGGGCTAGCGGGGGGGCAGATACGCAGTATTTT. It is translated as CASSRASGGADTQYF.